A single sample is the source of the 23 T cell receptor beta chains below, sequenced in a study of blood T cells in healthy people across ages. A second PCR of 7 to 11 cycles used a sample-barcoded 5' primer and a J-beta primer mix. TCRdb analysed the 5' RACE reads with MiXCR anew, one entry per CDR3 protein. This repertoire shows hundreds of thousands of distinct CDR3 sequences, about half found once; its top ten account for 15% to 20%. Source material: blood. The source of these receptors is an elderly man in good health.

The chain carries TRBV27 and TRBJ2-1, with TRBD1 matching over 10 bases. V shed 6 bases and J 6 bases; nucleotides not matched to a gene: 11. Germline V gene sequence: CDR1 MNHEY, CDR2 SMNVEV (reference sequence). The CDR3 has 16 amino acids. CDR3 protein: CASRTGTGVFGNEQFF. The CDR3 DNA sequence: TGTGCCAGCAGGACCGGGACAGGGGTTTTCGGCAATGAGCAGTTCTTC.

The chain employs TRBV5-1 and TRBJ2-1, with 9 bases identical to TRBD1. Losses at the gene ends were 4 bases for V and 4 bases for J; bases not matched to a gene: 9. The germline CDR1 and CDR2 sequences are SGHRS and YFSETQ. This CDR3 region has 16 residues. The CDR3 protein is CASSRRTGVGYNEQFF. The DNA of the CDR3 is TGCGCCAGCAGCAGAAGGACAGGGGTGGGATACAATGAGCAGTTCTTC.

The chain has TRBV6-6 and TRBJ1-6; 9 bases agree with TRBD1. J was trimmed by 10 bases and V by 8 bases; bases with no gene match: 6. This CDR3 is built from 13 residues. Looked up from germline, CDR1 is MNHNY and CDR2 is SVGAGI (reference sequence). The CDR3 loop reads CASLRDRVSPLHF. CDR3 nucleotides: TGTGCCAGCCTCCGGGACAGGGTCTCACCCCTCCACTTT.

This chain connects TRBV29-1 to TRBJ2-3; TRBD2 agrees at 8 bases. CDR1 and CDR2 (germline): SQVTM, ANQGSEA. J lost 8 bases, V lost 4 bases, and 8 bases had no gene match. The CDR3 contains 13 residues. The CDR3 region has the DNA TGCAGCGTTGTGATGGCGGGAGGAGTTACGCAGTATTTT. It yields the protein CSVVMAGGVTQYF.

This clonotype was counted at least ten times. The CDR3 sequence: CASSRSGQGLYEQYF. CDR3 nucleotide sequence: TGTGCCAGCAGCAGGTCGGGACAGGGATTATACGAGCAGTACTTC. This chain connects TRBV7-2 to TRBJ2-7; 9 bases are a match to TRBD1. J lost 4 bases, V lost 5 bases, and 9 bases had no gene match. The length of the CDR3 is 15 residues. The V gene's germline CDR1 is SGHTA and CDR2 FQGNSA.

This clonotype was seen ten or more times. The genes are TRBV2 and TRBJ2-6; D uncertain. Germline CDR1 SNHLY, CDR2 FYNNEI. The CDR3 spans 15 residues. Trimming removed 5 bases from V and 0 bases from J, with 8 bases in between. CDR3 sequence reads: CASSPQYSGANVLTF. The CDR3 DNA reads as TGTGCCAGCAGTCCTCAGTACTCTGGGGCCAACGTCCTGACTTTC.

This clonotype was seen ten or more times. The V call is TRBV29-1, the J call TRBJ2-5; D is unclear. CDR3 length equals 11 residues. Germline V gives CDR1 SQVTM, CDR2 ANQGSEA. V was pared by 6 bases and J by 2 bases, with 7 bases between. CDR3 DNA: TGCAGCGTCTGGCAACAAGAGACCCAGTACTTC. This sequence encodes CSVWQQETQYF.

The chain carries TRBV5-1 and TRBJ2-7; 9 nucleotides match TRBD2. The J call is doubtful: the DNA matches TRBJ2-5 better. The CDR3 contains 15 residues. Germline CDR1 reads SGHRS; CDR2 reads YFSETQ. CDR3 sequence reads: CASSNQAGGRETQYF. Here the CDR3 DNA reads TGCGCCAGCAGCAACCAAGCGGGGGGCAGAGAGACCCAGTACTTC.

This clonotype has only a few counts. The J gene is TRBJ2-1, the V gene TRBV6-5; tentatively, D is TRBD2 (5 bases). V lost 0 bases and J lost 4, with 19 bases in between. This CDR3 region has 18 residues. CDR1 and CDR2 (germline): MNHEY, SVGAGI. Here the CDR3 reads CASSYSGPGSAGYNEQFF. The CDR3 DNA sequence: TGTGCCAGCAGTTACTCCGGGCCCGGGTCTGCGGGTTACAATGAGCAGTTCTTC.

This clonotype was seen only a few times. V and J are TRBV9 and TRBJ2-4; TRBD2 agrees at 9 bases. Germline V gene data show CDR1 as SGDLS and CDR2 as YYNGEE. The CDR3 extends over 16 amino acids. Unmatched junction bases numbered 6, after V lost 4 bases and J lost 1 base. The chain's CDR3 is CASSQLAGGAKNIQYF. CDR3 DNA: TGTGCCAGCAGCCAGCTTGCGGGAGGGGCCAAAAACATTCAGTACTTC.

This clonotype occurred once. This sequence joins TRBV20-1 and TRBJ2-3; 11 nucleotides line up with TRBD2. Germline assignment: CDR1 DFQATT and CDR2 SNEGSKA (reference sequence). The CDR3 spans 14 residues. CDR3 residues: CSGTSGTSTDTQYF. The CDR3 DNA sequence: TGCAGCGGGACTAGCGGAACTAGCACAGATACGCAGTATTTT.

CDR3 DNA sequence: TGTGCCAGCAGCTCCACAGCTACCTACGAGCAGTACTTC. This codes for CASSSTATYEQYF. The chain combines TRBV28 with TRBJ2-7; D is unresolved. Germline lookup yields CDR1 MDHEN and CDR2 SYDVKM. V was trimmed by 6 bases and J by 2 bases, leaving 11 bases between them. This CDR3 spans 13 amino acids.

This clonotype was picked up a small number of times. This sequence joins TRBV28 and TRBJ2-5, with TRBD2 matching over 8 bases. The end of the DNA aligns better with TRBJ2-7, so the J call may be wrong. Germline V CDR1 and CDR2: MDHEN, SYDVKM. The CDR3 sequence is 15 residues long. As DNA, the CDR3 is TGTGCCAGCAGTACCCTGACGGGAGGGGCCTACGAGCAGTACTTC. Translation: CASSTLTGGAYEQYF.

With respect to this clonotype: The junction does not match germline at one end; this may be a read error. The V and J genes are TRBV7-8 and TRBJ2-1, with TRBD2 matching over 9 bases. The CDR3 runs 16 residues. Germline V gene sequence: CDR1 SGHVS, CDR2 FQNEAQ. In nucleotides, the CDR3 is TGTGCCAGCAACCCTCTGCCGCGGGGGGGTTACAAGGAGCAGTTCTTC. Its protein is CASNPLPRGGYKEQFF.

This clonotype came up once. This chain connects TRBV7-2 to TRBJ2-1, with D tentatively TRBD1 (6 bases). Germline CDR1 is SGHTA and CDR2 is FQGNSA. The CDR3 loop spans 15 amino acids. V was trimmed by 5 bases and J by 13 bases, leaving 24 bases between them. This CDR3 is CASSPPGHSRGGQFF. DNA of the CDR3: TGTGCCAGCAGCCCCCCGGGACACTCAAGAGGAGGACAGTTCTTC.

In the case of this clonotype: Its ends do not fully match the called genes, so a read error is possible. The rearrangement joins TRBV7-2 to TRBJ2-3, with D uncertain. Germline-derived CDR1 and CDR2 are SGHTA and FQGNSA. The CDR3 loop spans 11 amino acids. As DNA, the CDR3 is TGTGCCAGCGGCTTTGGAGATACGCAGTATTTT. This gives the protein CASGFGDTQYF.

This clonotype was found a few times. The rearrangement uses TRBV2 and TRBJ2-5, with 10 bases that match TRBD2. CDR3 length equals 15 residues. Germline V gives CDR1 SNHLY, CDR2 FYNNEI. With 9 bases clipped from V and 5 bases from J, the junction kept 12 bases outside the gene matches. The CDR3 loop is CASSSGRIAGETQYF. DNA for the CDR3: TGTGCCAGTAGTAGCGGGAGGATCGCGGGGGAGACCCAGTACTTC.

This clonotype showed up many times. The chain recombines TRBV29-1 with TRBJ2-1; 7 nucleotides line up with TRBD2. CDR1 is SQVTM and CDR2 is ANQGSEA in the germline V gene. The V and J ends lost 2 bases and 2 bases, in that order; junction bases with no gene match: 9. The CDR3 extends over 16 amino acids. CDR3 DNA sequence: TGCAGCGTTGAACACATCCCGGGACTAACCTACAATGAGCAGTTCTTC. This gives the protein CSVEHIPGLTYNEQFF.

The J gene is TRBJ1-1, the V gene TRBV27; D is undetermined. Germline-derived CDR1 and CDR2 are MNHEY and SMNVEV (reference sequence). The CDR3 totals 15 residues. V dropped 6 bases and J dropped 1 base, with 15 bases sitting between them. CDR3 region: CASRKDLDGNTEAFF. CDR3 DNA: TGTGCCAGCAGGAAAGATTTGGACGGGAACACTGAAGCTTTCTTT.

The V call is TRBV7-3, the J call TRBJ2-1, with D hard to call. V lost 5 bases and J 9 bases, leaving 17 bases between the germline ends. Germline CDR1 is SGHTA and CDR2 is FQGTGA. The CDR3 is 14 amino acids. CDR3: CASSPAAPGTEQFF. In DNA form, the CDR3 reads TGTGCCAGCAGCCCCGCAGCCCCGGGCACTGAGCAGTTCTTC.

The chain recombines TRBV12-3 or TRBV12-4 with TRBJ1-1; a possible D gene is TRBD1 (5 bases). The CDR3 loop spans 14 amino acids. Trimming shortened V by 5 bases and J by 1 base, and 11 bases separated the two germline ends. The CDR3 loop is CASSPGIPNTEAFF. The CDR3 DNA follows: TGTGCCAGCAGTCCAGGGATACCGAACACTGAAGCTTTCTTT.

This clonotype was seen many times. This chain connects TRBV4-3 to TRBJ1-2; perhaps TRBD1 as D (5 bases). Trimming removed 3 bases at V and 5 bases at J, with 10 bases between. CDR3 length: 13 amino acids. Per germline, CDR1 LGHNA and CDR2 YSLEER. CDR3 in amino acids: CASSQAQGYGYTF. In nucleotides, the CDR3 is TGCGCCAGCAGCCAGGCCCAGGGTTATGGCTACACCTTC.

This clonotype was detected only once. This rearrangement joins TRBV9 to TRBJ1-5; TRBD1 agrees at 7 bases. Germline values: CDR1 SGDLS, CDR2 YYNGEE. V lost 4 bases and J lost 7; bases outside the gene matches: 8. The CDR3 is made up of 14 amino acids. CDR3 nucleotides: TGTGCCAGCAGCCTCGGGACAGACGCACAGCCCCAGCATTTT. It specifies CASSLGTDAQPQHF.